These 3 T cell receptor beta chains originate from one sample sequenced in a study of T cells in Graves' hyperthyroidism and ophthalmopathy. TCR beta CDR3 region amplification was performed from RNA transcripts. The primer set for the first-round RT-PCR of the TCR CDR3 was HTBI. MiXCR was run by TCRdb on the multiplex PCR reads, yielding one entry per CDR3 protein. This sample has almost 350,000 distinct CDR3 sequences; 15% to 20% occur once, and the top ten carry roughly a sixth. Sequenced: blood. These receptors all stem from a woman aged 40 to 55 with Graves' ophthalmopathy.

In its sample, this clonotype was seen many times. The rearrangement links TRBV28 to TRBJ2-7; D call uncertain. CDR3 length equals 13 residues. Trimming took off 1 base at V and 2 bases at J, with 6 bases between the two ends. Germline-derived CDR1 and CDR2 are MDHEN and SYDVKM. In DNA form, the CDR3 reads TGTGCCAGCAGTTTATCGGCCACCTACGAGCAGTACTTC. It translates to CASSLSATYEQYF.

On this clonotype itself: A junction boundary mismatches the germline segment, possibly from a read error. The CDR3 DNA reads TGCAGCACCGGACAGGGCGCCCCCGACTATGGCTACAGCTTC. Translation gives CSTGQGAPDYGYSF. The chain has TRBV20-1 and TRBJ1-2; 8 bases agree with TRBD1. The CDR3 has 14 amino acids. Germline CDR1 is DFQATT and CDR2 is SNEGSKA (reference sequence).

V and J are TRBV4-1 and TRBJ2-5, with D perhaps TRBD2 (5 bases). This CDR3 contains 18 residues. Germline CDR1 is MGHRA and CDR2 is YSYEKL. The germline V and J ends were trimmed by 3 bases and 7 bases, with 27 bases remaining between them. CDR3 sequence: CASSHTRDSKARGVTQYF. The CDR3 DNA is TGCGCCAGCAGCCACACTAGAGACTCTAAGGCTCGCGGTGTGACCCAGTACTTC.